Here is one T cell receptor (beta chain) with its context. The sample comes from a study of control samples from healthy donors and cancer patients. The CDR3 is 18 amino acids. In germline, CDR1 is ENHRY, CDR2 SYGVKD. Trimming cost V 8 bases and J 1 base; bases outside gene matches: 17. The method was immunoSEQ multiplex PCR; TCRdb's version includes in-frame clones alone and lacks a portion of them. The table lists 85,000 to 100,000 clones, roughly four fifths of them singletons. This chain links TRBV10-3 with TRBJ1-1; 9 bases map to TRBD1. The TCR sequence derives from a man aged 60 to 75 in good health. The sample taken for sequencing was blood. CDR3 sequence: CAIRPGANRGQGNTEAFF. CDR3 DNA sequence: TGTGCCATCCGTCCTGGGGCCAACAGGGGGCAAGGGAACACTGAAGCTTTCTTT.